This TCR beta chain was observed in a study of blood T cell repertoires in COVID-19. Background on the study: Samples taken during acute and convalescent COVID-19 were collected in the United States, Italy and Spain. In each case, the material was cDNA or gDNA derived from T cells, B-cell-depleted T cells, or PBMCs.

The germline V gene encodes CDR1 LGHDT and CDR2 YNNKEL (reference sequence). The CDR3 totals 15 residues. Trimming left V 6 bases short and J 4 bases short, with 16 bases between. Methods used by the authors: Amplification of reference gene primers provided the estimated nucleated cell counts. Sequenced by immunoSEQ multiplex PCR; TCRdb stores in-frame clones only, minus some. The V and J calls and clone size come from that table; D and trimming were worked out from the DNA. The table shows about 39,000 clones, with 79% occurring only once. Sample: peripheral blood. The chain has TRBV3-1 (or the pseudogene TRBV3-2) and TRBJ1-3, with D tentatively TRBD1 (6 bases). The sequence came from a man aged 65 to 85 with acute or convalescent COVID-19. For the CDR3, the DNA is TGTGCCAGCAGACAAACAGGGATGGTCGGAAACACCATATATTTT. It codes for CASRQTGMVGNTIYF.